This T cell receptor beta chain was retrieved from a study of Ad26.COV2.S vaccination and SARS-CoV-2 variants. Study details: Doses of Ad26.COV2.S were injected into muscle once or twice, 56 days apart. Notes on the study in general: For non-spike TCRs, breadth in vaccine recipients resembled that in placebo recipients. Measures of TCR breadth and depth may have fallen short of total T cell responses. Those who received the vaccine showed greater spike-specific TCR breadth than those given placebo.

The assay was immunoSEQ multiplex PCR, and TCRdb's table has in-frame clones only and misses some. Here the sample spans more than 400,000 clones, about 92% being singletons. As to treatment: roughly 18 received Ad26.COV2.S at low or high dose, single or two shots; a few received placebo; per-sample allocation not given. Following the first vaccine or placebo injection, samples were taken on day 63. V was pared by 5 bases and J by 3 bases, with 5 bases between. CDR1 is MDHEN and CDR2 is SYDVKM in the germline V gene. CDR3 length: 11 amino acids. Worth noting for this clone: Antigen unknown. Other DNA sequences in the sample encode the same CDR3.

Sequencing was performed on peripheral blood, taken in a trial of Ad26.COV2.S vaccine versus placebo. The genes are TRBV28 and TRBJ2-7; no firm D call. The TCR comes from a person between 18 and 59 years old who received the Ad26.COV2.S COVID-19 vaccine or a placebo. CDR3 coding DNA: TGTGCCAGCAGTCCCGGCTACGAGCAGTACTTC. Protein sequence: CASSPGYEQYF.